One T cell receptor (beta chain) is described in this entry. Its matching antigen is unknown. This record belongs to a study of cytomegalovirus exposure and HLA in healthy donors. Study at large: The roughly 130 validation repertoires, a later analysis reported, used the same platform as the approximately 670 repertoires from the first cohort. Study results and limitations: The authors enumerated some 160 TCR beta chains as linked to cytomegalovirus. In vitro checks showed that a few CMV-associated chains really do target CMV antigens. The classifier, whose performance was assessed in both the original and validation cohorts, reportedly diagnosed cytomegalovirus status with high specificity and sensitivity.

Produced via immunoSEQ multiplex PCR; TCRdb's table is partial and in-frame only. The table lists roughly 280,000 clones, 70% to 90% of them singletons, with over 0.95% in the top ten. Germline CDR1 and CDR2: MNHEY and SVGAGI. The V end was cut by 10 bases, the J end by 0 bases, with 12 bases between. The CDR3 consists of 13 residues. Sequencing was carried out using PBMCs. The clonotype was recovered from a woman aged 18 to 35 in good health and CMV-seronegative. The chain joins TRBV6-5 to TRBJ1-1; D not certain. The CDR3 protein is CATRALMNTEAFF. The CDR3 nucleotides are TGTGCCACTCGAGCCCTTATGAACACTGAAGCTTTCTTT.